This paragraph reports one TCR beta chain. Its antigen remains undetermined. The junction departs from the called germline gene at one end, perhaps through a read error. The CDR3 sequence holds 18 residues, the cysteine and phenylalanine included. Solely the CDR3 DNA is kept, with 54 bases framed from the first base. The CDR1 and CDR2 encoded by the germline V gene are SGHAT and FQNNGV. This entry belongs to a study of tumor and adjacent non-tumor tissue in lung cancer (dated by TCRdb to 2016 to 2018). For the study in its entirety: Patients with adenocarcinoma (about 12), squamous cell carcinoma (2) and small cell lung cancer (1) were included in the cohort. The 15 or so patients were aged roughly 31 to 80 years, included 10 men and 5 women, and had TNM stage I to III disease. Sequencing produced roughly 130 million productive TCRbeta reads in total, an average of approximately 4.5 million reads per sample. The study compared bulk TCRbeta repertoires between lung tumor tissue and matched distant non-tumor lung tissue from more than twelve lung cancer patients. For each patient, one tumor sample and one normal lung sample were taken, giving some 33 paired specimens that underwent TCRbeta CDR3 sequencing. The paper as a whole reports these results and caveats: Younger patients had significantly higher TCR diversity, and higher tumor TCR diversity was associated with shorter overall and disease-free survival. Because peripheral blood was not sequenced, the blood TCRbeta repertoires of the lung cancer patients in the study went unexamined. The sequencing platform is not named in the methods, and unique molecular identifiers are not mentioned. Tumor tissue showed significantly greater TCR diversity (inverse Simpson) than normal lung tissue (approximately 430 vs 150, P = 0.0075, Mann-Whitney U test). Only about 15 patients were in the cohort, and the authors stated that larger samples and more detailed clinical data are needed. A significantly larger cumulative share of the repertoire was made up by the top 100 clones in normal lung than in tumor tissue.

Preparation of the library involved multiplex PCR. The sequencing machine was an Illumina HiSeq 2500. TCRbeta libraries were constructed through three rounds of nested PCR with primers (Table S4) according to protocols modified from ARM-PCR. Before sequencing, PCR products in the 200-500 bp range were cut out of the gel and cleaned up using the QIAquick gel extraction kit. In the source study's methods: Trimmomatic was used to clean the reads, FLASH was used to merge the reads into complete CDR3 sequences, and MiTCR was used to assign the reads to V(D)J germline segments. Clonal diversity was calculated as the inverse Simpson's index using VDJtools. Productive reads were defined as in-frame sequences without a premature stop codon. TCRdb reprocessing: public reads trimmed at Q25 with fastp, clones called with MiXCR, in-frame beta chains kept. Rows are combined by CDR3 protein, so each entry shows the most common genes and DNA. TCRdb, not the original authors, processed these V and J calls. This sample gives some 80,000 distinct CDR3 sequences in total; roughly 72% of them show up just once. Around 10% of the sample goes to the ten largest clones.

RNA was isolated from bulk unsorted tissue, and RNA quality was assessed with a NanoDrop ND-1000 and an Agilent 2100. The donors were newly diagnosed lung cancer patients admitted for thoracic surgery in China from August to November 2014 who had not received prior chemotherapy. Patients who had received previous radiotherapy or chemotherapy, or who had another concurrent cancer, were excluded from the study. Pieces of surgical tissue measuring about 1-2 cm3 were kept in RNAlater solution and stored at -80 degrees C until use. Sequencing used lung tumor tissue. The rearranged chain carries TRBV11-2 and TRBJ2-3; TRBD2 aligns with 9 central bases. The TCR originated in a woman in her thirties or forties with non-small cell lung cancer. Read as DNA, the sequence is TGTGCCAGCAACCGGATGGCGGGGGGGCTCGGTAGCACGGATACGCAGTATTTT. It is translated as CASNRMAGGLGSTDTQYF.